This TCR beta chain was profiled in a study of T cell repertoires in cytomegalovirus infection. One entry per CDR3 protein results from TCRdb running MiXCR on the reads. Of 200,000 or so distinct CDR3 sequences detected, about 21% appear once; the ten largest clones hold 2.5% to 3%. The V and J ends lost 0 bases and 3 bases respectively, with 9 bases between them. This CDR3 spans 15 amino acids. Germline values: CDR1 LNHNV, CDR2 YYDKDF (reference sequence). The V and J genes are TRBV15 and TRBJ1-3; no clear D gene. Specimen: PBMCs. This TCR derives from a human donor in good health (CMV status not recorded). Some clones in this sample may be carry-over from other donors' samples. As DNA, the CDR3 is TGTGCCACCAGCAGAGATCGAACGATTGGAAACACCATATATTTT. Amino acid sequence: CATSRDRTIGNTIYF.